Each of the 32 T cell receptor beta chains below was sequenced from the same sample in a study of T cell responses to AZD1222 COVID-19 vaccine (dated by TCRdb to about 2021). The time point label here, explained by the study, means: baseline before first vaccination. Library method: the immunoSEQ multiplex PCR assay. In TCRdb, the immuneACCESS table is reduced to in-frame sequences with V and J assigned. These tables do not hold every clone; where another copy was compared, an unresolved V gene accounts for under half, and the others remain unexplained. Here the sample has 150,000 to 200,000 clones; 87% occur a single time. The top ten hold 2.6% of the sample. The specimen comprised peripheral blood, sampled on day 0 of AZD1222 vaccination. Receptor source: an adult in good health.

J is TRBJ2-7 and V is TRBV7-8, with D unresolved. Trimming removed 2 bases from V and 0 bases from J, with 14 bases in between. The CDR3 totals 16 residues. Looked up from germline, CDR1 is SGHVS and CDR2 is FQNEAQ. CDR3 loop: CASSLLGYTSSYEQYF. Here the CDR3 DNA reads TGTGCCAGCAGCTTATTGGGCTATACCAGCTCCTACGAGCAGTACTTC.

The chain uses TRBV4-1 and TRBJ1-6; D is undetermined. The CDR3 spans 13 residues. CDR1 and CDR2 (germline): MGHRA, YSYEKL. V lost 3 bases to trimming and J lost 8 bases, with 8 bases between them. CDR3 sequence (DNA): TGCGCCAGCAGCCAGCACTTCGATTCACCCCTCCACTTT. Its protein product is CASSQHFDSPLHF.

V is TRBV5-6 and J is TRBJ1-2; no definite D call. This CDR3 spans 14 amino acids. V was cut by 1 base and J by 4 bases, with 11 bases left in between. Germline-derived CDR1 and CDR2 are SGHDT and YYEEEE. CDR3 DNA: TGTGCCAGCAGCTTGTACGGGGTTGCCTATGGCTACACCTTC. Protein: CASSLYGVAYGYTF.

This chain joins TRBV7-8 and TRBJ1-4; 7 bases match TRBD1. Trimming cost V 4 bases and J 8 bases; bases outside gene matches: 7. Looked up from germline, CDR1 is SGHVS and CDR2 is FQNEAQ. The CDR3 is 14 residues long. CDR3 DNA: TGTGCCAGCAGCTCGGGGACAGTCGGGGAAAAACTGTTTTTT. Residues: CASSSGTVGEKLFF.

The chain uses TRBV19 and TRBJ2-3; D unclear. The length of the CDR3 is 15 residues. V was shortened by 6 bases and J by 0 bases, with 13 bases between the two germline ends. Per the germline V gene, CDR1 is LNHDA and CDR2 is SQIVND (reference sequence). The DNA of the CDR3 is TGTGCCAGTAGCCCACTTGGCGGTAGCACAGATACGCAGTATTTT. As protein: CASSPLGGSTDTQYF.

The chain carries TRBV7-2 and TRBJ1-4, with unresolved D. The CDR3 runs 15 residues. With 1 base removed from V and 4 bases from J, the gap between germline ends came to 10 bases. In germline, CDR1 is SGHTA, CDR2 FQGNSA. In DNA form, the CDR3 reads TGTGCCAGCAGCTTAGTGAGGCAGAGTAATGAAAAACTGTTTTTT. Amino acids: CASSLVRQSNEKLFF.

CDR3 loop: CASRGTPSNQPQHF. The CDR3, as DNA: TGTGCCAGCAGGGGGACTCCCAGCAATCAGCCCCAGCATTTT. This chain links TRBV2 with TRBJ1-5; possible D gene TRBD1, 5 bases. V was cut by 6 bases and J by 1 base, with 10 bases left in between. Per germline, CDR1 SNHLY and CDR2 FYNNEI. CDR3 size: 14 residues.

The CDR3 DNA reads TGTGCCAGCAGCTTGGGGCAGACTTCTAATTCACCCCTCCACTTT. It encodes CASSLGQTSNSPLHF. The genes are TRBV7-2 and TRBJ1-6; maybe TRBD1 (5 bases). Trimming took off 3 bases at V and 6 bases at J, with 12 bases between the two ends. CDR3 length equals 15 residues. Germline V gene sequence: CDR1 SGHTA, CDR2 FQGNSA.

CDR3 region: CASSLGGGYHEQYF. For the CDR3, the DNA is TGCGCCAGCAGCTTGGGAGGGGGCTACCACGAGCAGTACTTC. This chain links TRBV5-1 with TRBJ2-7; 7 bases agree with TRBD1. The V segment lost 0 bases and the J segment 5 bases; nucleotides outside the gene matches: 5. Germline values: CDR1 SGHRS, CDR2 YFSETQ. This CDR3 contains 14 residues.

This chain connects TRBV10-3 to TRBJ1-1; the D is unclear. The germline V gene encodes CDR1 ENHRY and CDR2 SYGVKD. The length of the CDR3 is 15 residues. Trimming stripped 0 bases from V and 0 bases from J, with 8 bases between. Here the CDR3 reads CAISESAAMNTEAFF. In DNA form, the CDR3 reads TGTGCCATCAGTGAGTCAGCAGCGATGAACACTGAAGCTTTCTTT.

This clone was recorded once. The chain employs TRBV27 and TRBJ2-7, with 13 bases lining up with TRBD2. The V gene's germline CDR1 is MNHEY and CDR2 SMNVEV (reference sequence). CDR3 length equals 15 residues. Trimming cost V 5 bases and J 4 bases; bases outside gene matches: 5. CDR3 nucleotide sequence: TGTGCCAGCAGTCGGGGACTAGCGGGGTTATACGAGCAGTACTTC. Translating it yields CASSRGLAGLYEQYF.

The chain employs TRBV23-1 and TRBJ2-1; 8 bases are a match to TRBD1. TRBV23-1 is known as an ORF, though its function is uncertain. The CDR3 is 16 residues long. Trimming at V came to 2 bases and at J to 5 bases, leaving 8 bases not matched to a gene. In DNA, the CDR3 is TGCGCCAGCAGTCAACCGGCACAGGGGGATCACAATGAGCAGTTCTTC. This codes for CASSQPAQGDHNEQFF.

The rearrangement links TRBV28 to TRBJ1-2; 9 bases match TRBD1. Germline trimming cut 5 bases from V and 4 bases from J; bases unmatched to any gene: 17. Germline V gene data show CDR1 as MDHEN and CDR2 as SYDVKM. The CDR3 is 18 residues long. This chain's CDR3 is CASSPLGGQGTVSYGYTF. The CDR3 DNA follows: TGTGCCAGCAGTCCCCTAGGGGGACAGGGCACGGTGAGCTATGGCTACACCTTC.

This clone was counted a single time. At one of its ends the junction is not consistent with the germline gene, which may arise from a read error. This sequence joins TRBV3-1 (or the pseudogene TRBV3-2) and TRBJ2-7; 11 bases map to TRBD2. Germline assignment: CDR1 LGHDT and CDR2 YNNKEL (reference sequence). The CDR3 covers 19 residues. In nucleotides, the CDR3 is TGTGCCAGCAGTCAAGGGCCCGCTAGCGGGAGGTTCAGGGCGCACGAGCAGTACTTC. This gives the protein CASSQGPASGRFRAHEQYF.

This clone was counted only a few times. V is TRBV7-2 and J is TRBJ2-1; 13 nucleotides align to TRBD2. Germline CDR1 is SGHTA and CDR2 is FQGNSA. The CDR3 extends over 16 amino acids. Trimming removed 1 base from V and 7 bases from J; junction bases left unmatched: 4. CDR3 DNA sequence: TGTGCCAGCAGCTTAGGACGGACTAGCGGGGGTAATGAGCAGTTCTTC. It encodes CASSLGRTSGGNEQFF. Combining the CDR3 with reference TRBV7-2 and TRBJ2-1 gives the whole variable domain GAGVSQSPSNKVTEKGKDVELRCDPISGHTALYWYRQSLGQGLEFLIYFQGNSAPDKSGLPSDRFSAERTGGSVSTLTIQRTQQEDSAVYLCASSLGRTSGGNEQFFGPGTRLTVL.

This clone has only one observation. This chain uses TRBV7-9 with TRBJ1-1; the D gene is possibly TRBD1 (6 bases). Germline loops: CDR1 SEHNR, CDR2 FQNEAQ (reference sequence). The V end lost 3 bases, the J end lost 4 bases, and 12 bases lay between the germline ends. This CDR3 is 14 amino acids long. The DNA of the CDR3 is TGTGCCAGCAGCTTCATGGGGGCCGGCACTGAAGCTTTCTTT. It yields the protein CASSFMGAGTEAFF.

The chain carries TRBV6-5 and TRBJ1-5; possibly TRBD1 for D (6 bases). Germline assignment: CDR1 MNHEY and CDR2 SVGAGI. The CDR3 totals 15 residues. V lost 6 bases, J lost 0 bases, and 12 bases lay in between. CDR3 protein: CASSSTGHSNQPQHF. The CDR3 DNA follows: TGTGCCAGCAGCTCGACAGGCCATAGCAATCAGCCCCAGCATTTT.

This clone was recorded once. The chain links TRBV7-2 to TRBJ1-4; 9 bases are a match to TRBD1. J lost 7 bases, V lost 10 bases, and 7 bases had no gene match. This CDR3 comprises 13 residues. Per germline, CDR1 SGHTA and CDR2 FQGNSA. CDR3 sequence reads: CATGDRGIEKLFF. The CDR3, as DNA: TGTGCCACCGGAGACAGGGGGATTGAAAAACTGTTTTTT.

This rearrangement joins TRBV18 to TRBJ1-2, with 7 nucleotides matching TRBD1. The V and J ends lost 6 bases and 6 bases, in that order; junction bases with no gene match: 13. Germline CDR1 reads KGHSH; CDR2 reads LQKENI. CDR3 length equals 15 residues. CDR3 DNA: TGTGCCAGCTCGTCCGCCGGGACAGATAGGAATGGCTACACCTTC. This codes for CASSSAGTDRNGYTF.

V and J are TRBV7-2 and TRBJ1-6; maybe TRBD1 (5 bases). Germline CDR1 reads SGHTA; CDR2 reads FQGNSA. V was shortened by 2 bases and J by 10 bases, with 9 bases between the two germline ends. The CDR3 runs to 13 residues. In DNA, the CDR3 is TGTGCCAGCAGCTTACCAGGGTTATCACCCCTCCACTTT. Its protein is CASSLPGLSPLHF.

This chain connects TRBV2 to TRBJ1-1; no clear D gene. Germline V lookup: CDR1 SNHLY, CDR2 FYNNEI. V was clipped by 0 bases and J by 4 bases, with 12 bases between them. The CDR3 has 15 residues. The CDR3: CASSEAWGLGTEAFF. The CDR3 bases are TGTGCCAGCAGTGAAGCTTGGGGTCTTGGCACTGAAGCTTTCTTT. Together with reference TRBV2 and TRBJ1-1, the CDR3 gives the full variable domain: EPEVTQTPSHQVTQMGQEVILRCVPISNHLYFYWYRQILGQKVEFLVSFYNNEISEKSEIFDDQFSVERPDGSNFTLKIRSTKLEDSAMYFCASSEAWGLGTEAFFGQGTRLTVV.

CDR3 bases: TGTGCTAGTGGTGCGGGGGGGACAGGGTTGACAGAAAAACTGTTTTTT. Translated, it gives CASGAGGTGLTEKLFF. The rearrangement uses TRBV12-5 and TRBJ1-4; 9 nucleotides line up with TRBD1. The V gene end was trimmed by 5 bases and the J gene end by 8 bases; junction bases not matched to a gene: 12. Per germline, CDR1 LGHNT and CDR2 FRNRAP. The CDR3 has 16 residues.

The DNA for the CDR3 is TGTGCCAGCAGCTTAGCGCCAGGCAGGGGGAGGGAGACCCAGTACTTC. Its translation: CASSLAPGRGRETQYF. V is TRBV7-8 and J is TRBJ2-5; a weak D match, TRBD1 (7 bases). The CDR3 consists of 16 residues. Trimming left V 0 bases short and J 5 bases short, with 16 bases between. Germline CDR1 SGHVS, CDR2 FQNEAQ.

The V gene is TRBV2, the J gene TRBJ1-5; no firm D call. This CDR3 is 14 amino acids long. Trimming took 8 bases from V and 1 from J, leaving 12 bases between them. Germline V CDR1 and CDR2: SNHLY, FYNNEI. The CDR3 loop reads CASSPVQSNQPQHF. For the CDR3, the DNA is TGTGCCAGCTCCCCCGTCCAGAGCAATCAGCCCCAGCATTTT. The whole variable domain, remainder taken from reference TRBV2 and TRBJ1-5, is EPEVTQTPSHQVTQMGQEVILRCVPISNHLYFYWYRQILGQKVEFLVSFYNNEISEKSEIFDDQFSVERPDGSNFTLKIRSTKLEDSAMYFCASSPVQSNQPQHFGDGTRLSIL.

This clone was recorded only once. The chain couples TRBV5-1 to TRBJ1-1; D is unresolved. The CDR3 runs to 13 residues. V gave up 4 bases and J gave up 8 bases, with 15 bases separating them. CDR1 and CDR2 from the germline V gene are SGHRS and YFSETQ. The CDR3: CASSPGRPEEAFF. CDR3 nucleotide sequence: TGCGCCAGCAGCCCAGGACGGCCGGAAGAAGCTTTCTTT.

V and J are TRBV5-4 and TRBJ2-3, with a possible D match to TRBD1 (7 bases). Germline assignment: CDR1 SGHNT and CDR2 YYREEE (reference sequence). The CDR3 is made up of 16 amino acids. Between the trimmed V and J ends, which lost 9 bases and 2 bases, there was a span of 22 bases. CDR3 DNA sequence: TGTGCCACCCATCACAGGGGCAGGGGGGTCACAGATACGCAGTATTTT. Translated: CATHHRGRGVTDTQYF.

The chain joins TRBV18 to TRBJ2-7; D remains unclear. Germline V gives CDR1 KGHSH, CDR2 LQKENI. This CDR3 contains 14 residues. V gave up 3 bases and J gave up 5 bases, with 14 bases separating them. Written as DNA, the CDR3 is TGTGCCAGCTCACCTAGTATAGGACCGGACGAGCAGTACTTC. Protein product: CASSPSIGPDEQYF.

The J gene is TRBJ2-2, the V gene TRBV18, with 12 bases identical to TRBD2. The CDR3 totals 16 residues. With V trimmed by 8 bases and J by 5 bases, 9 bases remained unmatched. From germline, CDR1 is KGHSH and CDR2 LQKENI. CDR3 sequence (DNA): TGTGCCAGCCGCCGGACTAGCGGGAAATTAACCGGGGAGCTGTTTTTT. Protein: CASRRTSGKLTGELFF.

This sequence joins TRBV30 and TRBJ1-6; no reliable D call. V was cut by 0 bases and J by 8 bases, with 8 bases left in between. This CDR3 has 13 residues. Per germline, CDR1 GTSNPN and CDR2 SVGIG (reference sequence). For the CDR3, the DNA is TGTGCCTGGAGTGTACTAGCTTATTCACCCCTCCACTTT. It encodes CAWSVLAYSPLHF.

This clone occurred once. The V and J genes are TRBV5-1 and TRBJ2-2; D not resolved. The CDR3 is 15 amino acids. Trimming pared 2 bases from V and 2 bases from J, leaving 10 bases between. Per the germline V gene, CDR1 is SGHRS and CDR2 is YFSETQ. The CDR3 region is CASSLQLRNTGELFF. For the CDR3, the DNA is TGCGCCAGCAGCTTACAACTCCGAAACACCGGGGAGCTGTTTTTT.

The chain's CDR3 is CASTSMRQNYGYTF. Here the CDR3 DNA reads TGTGCCAGCACCTCGATGAGACAGAACTATGGCTACACCTTC. The V gene is TRBV5-4, the J gene TRBJ1-2; D possibly corresponds to TRBD1 (5 bases). V lost 6 bases and J 2 bases, leaving 14 bases between the germline ends. This CDR3 has 14 residues. CDR1 is SGHNT and CDR2 is YYREEE in the germline V gene (reference sequence). Together with reference TRBV5-4 and TRBJ1-2, the CDR3 gives the full variable domain: ETGVTQSPTHLIKTRGQQVTLRCSSQSGHNTVSWYQQALGQGPQFIFQYYREEENGRGNFPPRFSGLQFPNYSSELNVNALELDDSALYLCASTSMRQNYGYTFGSGTRLTVV.

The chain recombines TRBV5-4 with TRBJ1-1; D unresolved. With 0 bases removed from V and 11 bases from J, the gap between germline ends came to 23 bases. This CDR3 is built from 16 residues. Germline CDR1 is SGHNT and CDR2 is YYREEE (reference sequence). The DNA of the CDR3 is TGTGCCAGCAGCTTGGATTTCGGAAGGGCTGATATGGAGGCTTTCTTT. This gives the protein CASSLDFGRADMEAFF.